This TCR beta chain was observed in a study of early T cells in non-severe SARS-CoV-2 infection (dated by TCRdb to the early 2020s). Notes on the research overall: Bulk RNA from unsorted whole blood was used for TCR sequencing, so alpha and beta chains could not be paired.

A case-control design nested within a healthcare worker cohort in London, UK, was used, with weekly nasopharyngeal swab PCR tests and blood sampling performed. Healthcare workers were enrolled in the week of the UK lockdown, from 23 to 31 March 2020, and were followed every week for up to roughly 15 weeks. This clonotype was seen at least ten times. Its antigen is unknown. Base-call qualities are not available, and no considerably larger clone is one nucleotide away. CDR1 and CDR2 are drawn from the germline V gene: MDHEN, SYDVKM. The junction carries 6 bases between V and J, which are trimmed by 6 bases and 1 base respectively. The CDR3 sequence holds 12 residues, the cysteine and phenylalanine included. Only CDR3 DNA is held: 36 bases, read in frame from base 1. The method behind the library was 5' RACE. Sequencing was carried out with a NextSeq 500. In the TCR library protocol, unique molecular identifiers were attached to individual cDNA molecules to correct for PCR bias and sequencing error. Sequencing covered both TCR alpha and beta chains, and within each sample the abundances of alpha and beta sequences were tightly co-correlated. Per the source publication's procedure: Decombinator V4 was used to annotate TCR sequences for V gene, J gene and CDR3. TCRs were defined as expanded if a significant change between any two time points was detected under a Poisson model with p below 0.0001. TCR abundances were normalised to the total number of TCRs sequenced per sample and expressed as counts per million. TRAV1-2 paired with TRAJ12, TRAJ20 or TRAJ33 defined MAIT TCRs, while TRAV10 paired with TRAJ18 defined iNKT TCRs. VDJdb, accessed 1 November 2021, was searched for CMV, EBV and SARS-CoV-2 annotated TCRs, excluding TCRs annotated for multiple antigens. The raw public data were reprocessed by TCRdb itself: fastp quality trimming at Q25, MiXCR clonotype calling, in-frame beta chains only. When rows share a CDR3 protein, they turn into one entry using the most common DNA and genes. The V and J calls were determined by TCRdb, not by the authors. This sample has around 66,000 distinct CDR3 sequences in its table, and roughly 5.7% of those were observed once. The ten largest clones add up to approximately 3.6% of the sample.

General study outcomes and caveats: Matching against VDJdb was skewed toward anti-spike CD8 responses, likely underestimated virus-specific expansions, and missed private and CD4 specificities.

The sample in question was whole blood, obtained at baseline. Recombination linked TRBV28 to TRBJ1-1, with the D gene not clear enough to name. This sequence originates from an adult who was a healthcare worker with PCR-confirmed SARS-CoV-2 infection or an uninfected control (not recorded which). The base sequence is TGTGCCAGCAGGGTTCCGAACACTGAAGCTTTCTTT. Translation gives CASRVPNTEAFF.